The following is a T cell receptor beta chain sequence with its context. The germline gene is not matched at one end of the junction; a read error may be the cause. Germline V lookup: CDR1 SSHAT, CDR2 FNYEAQ (reference sequence). This CDR3 contains 15 residues. This sample was included in a study of blood T cell repertoires in COVID-19. The data were produced by immunoSEQ multiplex PCR, yet TCRdb's version contains in-frame clones alone and is incomplete. Of about 350,000 clones detected, about 88% appear once; the ten largest clones hold 2.5% to 3%. This receptor was taken from a woman aged 25 to 39 who had recovered from COVID-19. What was sequenced was PBMCs or T cells enriched from blood (not recorded which). V usage is TRBV7-7 and J usage is TRBJ2-5, with a weak D call TRBD2 (7 bases). CDR3 residues: CASSISVGGREGQYF. Written as DNA, the CDR3 is TGTGCTAGCAGCATATCCGTGGGGGGCAGGGAGGGCCAGTACTTC.